This T cell receptor beta chain was documented in a study of OX40 agonist ivuxolimab in advanced cancers. Study in general: An anti-OX40 (CD134) antibody with agonistic activity, ivuxolimab, was administered to patients.

The method was immunoSEQ multiplex PCR; TCRdb's version includes in-frame clones alone and lacks a portion of them. Of tens of thousands of clones in the sample, just over 90% were seen once. This CDR3 contains 13 residues. V was shortened by 0 bases and J by 8 bases, with 11 bases between the two germline ends. Per the germline V gene, CDR1 is SGDLS and CDR2 is YYNGEE. Patients were excluded for autoimmune disease history or systemic immunosuppression. Sequences were derived from CD4+ or CD8+ T cells sorted from blood, sampled in a trial of the OX40 agonist ivuxolimab. The source is an adult with an advanced solid tumor such as melanoma, head and neck, liver or kidney cancer. The V gene is TRBV9, the J gene TRBJ1-1; no clear D gene. The chain's CDR3 is CASSVGAEGEAFF. CDR3 nucleotide sequence: TGTGCCAGCAGCGTAGGGGCGGAGGGAGAAGCTTTCTTT.